Presented here are 12 T cell receptor beta chains from one specimen sequenced in a study of T cell responses to AZD1222 COVID-19 vaccine. Profiled with immunoSEQ multiplex PCR; TCRdb holds only in-frame clones, not every one. The sample contains roughly 130,000 clones, 80% to 90% of which appear only once. Sequenced here: peripheral blood, sampled on day 0 of AZD1222 vaccination. The receptors were gathered from an adult in good health.

This clone occurred once. The CDR3 loop reads CASSLSIPSGLNTEAFF. The CDR3 DNA follows: TGTGCCAGCAGTTTATCGATTCCCAGCGGTTTGAACACTGAAGCTTTCTTT. V and J are TRBV27 and TRBJ1-1; D unresolved. This CDR3 is 17 amino acids long. V was trimmed by 0 bases and J by 0 bases, leaving 14 bases between them. Germline V gene data show CDR1 as MNHEY and CDR2 as SMNVEV (reference sequence).

The CDR3 bases are TGTGCCAGCAGTCCCGGCACGGGAGGGAACGACTACACCTTC. This codes for CASSPGTGGNDYTF. The J gene is TRBJ1-2, the V gene TRBV27; no clear D gene. The CDR3 length is 14 residues. Trimming cost V 5 bases and J 10 bases, with 20 bases left between them. Germline V gene lookup returns CDR1 MNHEY and CDR2 SMNVEV (reference sequence).

The V call is TRBV7-2, the J call TRBJ1-2; no clear D gene. The germline V and J ends were trimmed by 6 bases and 4 bases, with 15 bases remaining between them. Germline V lookup: CDR1 SGHTA, CDR2 FQGNSA. This CDR3 comprises 14 residues. The DNA for the CDR3 is TGTGCCAGCAGACCTGGCGGTCCAGTCTATGGCTACACCTTC. Translation: CASRPGGPVYGYTF.

The chain uses TRBV15 and TRBJ1-1; TRBD1 aligns across 9 bases. The V and J ends lost 4 bases and 4 bases, in that order; junction bases with no gene match: 1. Germline CDR1 and CDR2: LNHNV and YYDKDF (reference sequence). The CDR3 has 13 amino acids. CDR3: CATSKDRGTEAFF. The CDR3 DNA reads TGTGCCACCAGCAAGGACAGGGGCACTGAAGCTTTCTTT.

V and J are TRBV18 and TRBJ2-7, with D maybe TRBD1 (5 bases). This CDR3 has 13 amino acids. Germline CDR1 KGHSH, CDR2 LQKENI. Trimming shortened V by 3 bases and J by 3 bases, and 9 bases separated the two germline ends. CDR3 DNA: TGTGCCAGCTCACCCAGGGTCGACTACGAGCAGTACTTC. Protein: CASSPRVDYEQYF.

The rearrangement joins TRBV5-1 to TRBJ2-5; possibly TRBD1 for D (6 bases). This CDR3 is built from 14 residues. Germline assignment: CDR1 SGHRS and CDR2 YFSETQ. The V end lost 0 bases, the J end lost 5 bases, and 11 bases lay between the germline ends. In nucleotides, the CDR3 is TGCGCCAGCAGCTTGGACACAGGGTGGGAGACCCAGTACTTC. Protein: CASSLDTGWETQYF.

The chain has TRBV2 and TRBJ2-1; D is perhaps TRBD2 (6 bases). CDR1 is SNHLY and CDR2 is FYNNEI in the germline V gene. The CDR3 is 15 residues long. V dropped 7 bases and J dropped 9 bases, with 22 bases sitting between them. The CDR3 nucleotides read TGTGCCAGCAAGGGTAGCGGCGGACCCTATGGTGAGCAGTTCTTC. Protein product: CASKGSGGPYGEQFF.

In DNA form, the CDR3 reads TGTGCCAGCAGAGAGGGACTAGTAGGATGGGAGCTGTTTTTT. Protein product: CASREGLVGWELFF. V gene TRBV7-9 combines with J gene TRBJ2-2, with TRBD2 matching over 8 bases. V lost 6 bases, J lost 9 bases, and 9 bases stayed unmatched. The germline V gene encodes CDR1 SEHNR and CDR2 FQNEAQ (reference sequence). This CDR3 contains 14 residues.

The rearrangement joins TRBV5-6 to TRBJ1-2; D is ambiguous. Germline V CDR1 and CDR2: SGHDT, YYEEEE. The CDR3 is made up of 15 amino acids. The V gene lost 1 base and the J gene lost 5 bases, with 15 bases spanning the gap. The CDR3 loop reads CASSLYTGQRYGYTF. The DNA of the CDR3 is TGTGCCAGCAGCTTGTACACGGGCCAAAGATATGGCTACACCTTC. The full variable domain, its missing parts supplied by reference TRBV5-6 and TRBJ1-2, is DAGVTQSPTHLIKTRGQQVTLRCSPKSGHDTVSWYQQALGQGPQFIFQYYEEEERQRGNFPDRFSGHQFPNYSSELNVNALLLGDSALYLCASSLYTGQRYGYTFGSGTRLTVV.

The J gene is TRBJ2-7, the V gene TRBV5-1, with 7 bases lining up with TRBD1. V dropped 3 bases and J dropped 2; count of bases not matched to a gene: 5. Per germline, CDR1 SGHRS and CDR2 YFSETQ. The CDR3 spans 14 residues. The CDR3 reads CASSSLGGPYEQYF. The CDR3, as DNA: TGCGCCAGCAGCTCGTTAGGGGGCCCCTACGAGCAGTACTTC.

This chain connects TRBV9 to TRBJ1-1; D is uncertain. Germline V gene data show CDR1 as SGDLS and CDR2 as YYNGEE. The CDR3 length is 14 residues. Trimming took off 4 bases at V and 0 bases at J, with 10 bases between the two ends. CDR3 nucleotides: TGTGCCAGCAGCCCCGGTATTATGAACACTGAAGCTTTCTTT. Encoded protein: CASSPGIMNTEAFF.

V gene TRBV14 combines with J gene TRBJ2-7, with a weak D call TRBD2 (6 bases). Trimming pared 2 bases from V and 3 bases from J, leaving 17 bases between. The CDR3 length is 16 residues. Germline loops: CDR1 SGHDN, CDR2 FVKESK. Written as DNA, the CDR3 is TGTGCCAGCAGCCAAAGGTGGGGGGAAGGTTTCTACGAGCAGTACTTC. Translation gives CASSQRWGEGFYEQYF.